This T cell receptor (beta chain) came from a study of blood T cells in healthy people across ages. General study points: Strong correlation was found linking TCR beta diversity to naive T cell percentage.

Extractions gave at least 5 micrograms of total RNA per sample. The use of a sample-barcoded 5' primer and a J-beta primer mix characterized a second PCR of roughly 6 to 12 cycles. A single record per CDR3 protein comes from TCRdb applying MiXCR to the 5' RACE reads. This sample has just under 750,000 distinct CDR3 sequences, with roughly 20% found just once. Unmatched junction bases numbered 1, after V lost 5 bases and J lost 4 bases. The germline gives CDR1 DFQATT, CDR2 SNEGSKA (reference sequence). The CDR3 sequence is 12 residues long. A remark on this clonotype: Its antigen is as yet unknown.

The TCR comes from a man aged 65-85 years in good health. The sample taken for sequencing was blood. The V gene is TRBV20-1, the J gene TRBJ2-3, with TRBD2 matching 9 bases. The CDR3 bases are TGCAGTGCTGGGACTAGCCCAGATACGCAGTATTTT. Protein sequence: CSAGTSPDTQYF.